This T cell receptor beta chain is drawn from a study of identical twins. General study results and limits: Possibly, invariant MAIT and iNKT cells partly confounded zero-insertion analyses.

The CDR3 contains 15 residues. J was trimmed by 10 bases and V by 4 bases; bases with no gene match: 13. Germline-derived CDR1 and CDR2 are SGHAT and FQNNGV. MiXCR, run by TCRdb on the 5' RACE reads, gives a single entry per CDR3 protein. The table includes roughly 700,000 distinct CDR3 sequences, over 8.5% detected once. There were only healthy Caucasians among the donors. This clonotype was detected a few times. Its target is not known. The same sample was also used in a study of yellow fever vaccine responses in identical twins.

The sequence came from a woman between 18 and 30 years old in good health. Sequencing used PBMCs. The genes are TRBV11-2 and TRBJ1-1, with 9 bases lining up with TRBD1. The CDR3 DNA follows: TGTGCCAGCAGCTCATCATTTACAGGGGGCGGAGGAGCTTTCTTT. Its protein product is CASSSSFTGGGGAFF.